This T cell receptor beta chain was sequenced for a study of T cells in Graves' hyperthyroidism and ophthalmopathy (dated by TCRdb to the late 2010s). About the study as a whole: Peripheral blood was sampled at the time of initial diagnosis, prior to any treatment. TCR Vbeta CDR3 sequencing of some 140 peripheral blood samples (about 45 ophthalmopathy, about 80 hyperthyroidism and roughly 17 progressor patients) is reported in the paper. TCR V-J signatures able to tell the groups apart were searched for in a discovery cohort of 90 to 100 patients, of whom fewer than 45 had Graves' ophthalmopathy and more than 55 had stable Graves' hyperthyroidism. Thyroid tissue and blood T-cell repertoires from about 6 Graves' hyperthyroidism patients were also compared in the study. The approximately 98 discovery patients were randomly divided into training and test sets at a 7:3 ratio. Whether ophthalmopathy could be predicted prospectively was tested in an independent validation cohort made up of 18 hyperthyroidism patients plus 17 patients who later progressed to ophthalmopathy. After sampling, hyperthyroidism patients received methimazole starting at 30 mg daily, and ophthalmopathy patients received high-dose intravenous methylprednisolone.

About this clonotype: It has no known antigen specificity. Base qualities are not recorded, but no much larger clone differs from it by a single base.

The TCR beta CDR3 regions were amplified from RNA transcripts. The first round of RT-PCR for the TCR CDR3 was performed with the HTBI primer set and the Qiagen OneStep RT-PCR kit. Libraries were constructed in a second round of multiplex PCR, after which size selection and purification were carried out. The libraries were sequenced on an Illumina HiSeq2000 using paired-end 100 bp reads. In the original analysis: SOAPnuke was used to process the raw data, removing reads that contained adapters or uncalled bases, had a mean Phred below 15, or lacked an exact match to the constant primer or identifier. COPE v1.2.5 was used to merge the high-quality paired reads, and each unique nucleotide sequence was defined as a clonotype. MiTCR v1.1 was used to align the clonotypes against IMGT TRBV, TRBD and TRBJ reference segments. The analysis included only V-J combinations with a frequency above 0.0001, which together covered around 99% of the repertoires. A TCS score was defined as the ratio between F50 (clonal expansion) and ExV (chaos), using BLOSUM62-based TCRdist between CDR3 peptides within each V-J. Welch's t-statistics and random forest reduced approximately 520 V-J features to fewer than 15, which were used in a naive Bayes classifier (R e1071). In-frame beta chains were kept once TCRdb had trimmed the public reads at Q25 with fastp and called clones with MiXCR. All rows with the same CDR3 protein become a single entry with the most common DNA and genes. These V and J calls derive from TCRdb rather than the authors' analysis. The sample table records roughly 500,000 distinct CDR3 sequences; roughly 23% of these occur just once. The leading ten clones occupy around 47% of the sample.

CDR1 and CDR2 (SGDLS, YYNGEE) derive from the germline V gene. The CDR3 starts with the cysteine, ends with the phenylalanine, and has 14 residues. Only the CDR3 part of the read is kept: 42 bases, read in frame from the first base. The V end loses 4 bases and the J end loses 3 bases, and a stretch of 12 bases separates them. Summary of the overall study and its limitations: In validation, the model predicted progression to ophthalmopathy a median of 6.5 months before onset, with about 70% sensitivity and almost 75% specificity. Blood samples also contained most of the expanded thyroid clonotypes (frequency above 0.001), which suggests that blood repertoires may reflect thyroid immune responses. A model built on a 13 V-J signature distinguished ophthalmopathy from stable hyperthyroidism, reaching roughly 88% sensitivity and approximately 83% specificity in cross-validation and 80%/75% in testing. Sample size was not statistically predetermined, and blinding of investigators to group allocation was not performed.

Moderately to severely active disease, a Clinical Activity Score of at least 3, a NOSPECS grade of at least 4, and a duration under 3 months were present in ophthalmopathy patients. Exclusion was applied to patients with uncontrolled infections, other autoimmune diseases, pregnancy or lactation. Diagnoses relied on clinical symptoms, serum thyroxine and TRAb, thyroid ultrasound and orbital computed tomography. PBMCs were isolated from roughly 10 ml of fresh peripheral blood by Ficoll-Paque density gradient centrifugation. Total RNA was extracted with Trizol reagent, and quality was checked on an Agilent 2100 Bioanalyzer.

The chain joins TRBV9 to TRBJ2-3, with no reliable assignment of the D segment. The sample consisted of blood. The sequence came from a woman aged 70-85 years with Graves' ophthalmopathy. In nucleotide form, the sequence is TGTGCCAGCAGCTCCGCCACGGTTACAGATACGCAGTATTTT. Translated, it reads CASSSATVTDTQYF.